Listed below are T cell receptor beta chains from one sample, sequenced in a study of blood T cell repertoires in COVID-19. The method was immunoSEQ multiplex PCR; TCRdb's version includes in-frame clones alone and lacks a portion of them. The sample comprises 230,000 or so clones, 84% of which are singletons, and 1.2% to 1.5% rests with the top ten. Sequences were obtained from peripheral blood. These receptors all stem from a woman aged 40 to 55 who had recovered from COVID-19. CDR3s leave out the opening cysteine and the closing phenylalanine or tryptophan.

v_call	j_call	cdr3_aa
TRBV30	TRBJ1-3	AWPGQHSSGNTIY
TRBV3-1/TRBV3-2	TRBJ2-7	ASSQVGGSYQY
TRBV6-1	TRBJ2-7	ASSESMPQVRVNEQY
TRBV19	TRBJ2-7	ASSSSEAAPYEQY
TRBV13	TRBJ2-5	ASSLTVTAQETQY
TRBV7-9	TRBJ2-5	ASSLEASGQAVETQY
TRBV24-1	TRBJ1-2	ATSAANYGYT
TRBV2	TRBJ1-2	ASSRQLSNYGYT
TRBV15	TRBJ1-2	ATSRDPGQAYGYT
TRBV11-3	TRBJ2-6	ASSRRIGERANVLT
TRBV5-1	TRBJ1-2	ASSSYSGDGYT
TRBV5-1	TRBJ1-4	ASSLNSRKANEKLF
TRBV13	TRBJ1-3	ASATFGNTIY
TRBV9	TRBJ1-6	ASSDGILGASDSPLH